The next 21 T cell receptor beta chains were all read from a single sample in a study of monozygotic twins with inflammatory bowel disease. TCRdb re-called the 5' RACE reads; every CDR3 protein appears as one record, without DNA. The record lists approximately 200,000 distinct CDR3 sequences, of which the ten most abundant hold roughly 7.5%. Sequences were obtained from blood. The receptors come from a human donor with ulcerative colitis or Crohn's disease, or a healthy co-twin of an affected twin (not recorded which).

The chain uses TRBV28 and TRBJ1-2. This CDR3 is built from 11 residues. Germline CDR1 MDHEN, CDR2 SYDVKM. The CDR3 reads CASSRTSGYTF.

The chain links TRBV1 to TRBJ1-5; TCRdb's D gene call, TRBD1, goes unchecked for lack of DNA. TRBV1 is a recognized pseudogene. There are 17 residues in the CDR3. The CDR3 here is CTSSKEDHREVTQPQHF.

V usage is TRBV6-2 or TRBV6-3 and J usage is TRBJ2-1. There are 12 residues in the CDR3. The germline V gene encodes CDR1 MNHEY and CDR2 SVGEGT. The CDR3: CASRGIYNEQFF.

This chain uses TRBV7-8 with TRBJ2-1; no DNA is available, so the TRBD2 call from TCRdb remains unchecked. The V gene's germline CDR1 is SGHVS and CDR2 FQNEAQ. The length of the CDR3 is 19 residues. The CDR3 here is CASSLRLGTSGSGNNEQFF. Together with reference TRBV7-8 and TRBJ2-1, the CDR3 gives the full variable domain: GAGVSQSPRYKVAKRGQDVALRCDPISGHVSLFWYQQALGQGPEFLTYFQNEAQLDKSGLPSDRFFAERPEGSVSTLKIQRTQQEDSAVYLCASSLRLGTSGSGNNEQFFGPGTRLTVL.

This chain uses TRBV7-8 with TRBJ2-2; TCRdb gives TRBD2 as the D gene, but with no DNA this cannot be confirmed. CDR1 is SGHVS and CDR2 is FQNEAQ in the germline V gene. The CDR3 runs to 17 residues. The CDR3 sequence: CASSLAAAGRWIGELFF.

V gene TRBV12-3 or TRBV12-4 combines with J gene TRBJ2-5; the TCRdb D gene call, TRBD1, has no DNA to confirm it. The CDR3 is made up of 14 amino acids. CDR3 sequence reads: CASSNTVPEGTQYF.

This chain uses TRBV6-2 or TRBV6-3 with TRBJ2-6. The CDR3 runs 15 residues. Germline CDR1 reads MNHEY; CDR2 reads SVGEGT. This chain's CDR3 is CASSPADPGANVLTF.

The genes are TRBV5-1 and TRBJ2-7. This CDR3 has 15 amino acids. Germline values: CDR1 SGHRS, CDR2 YFSETQ. CDR3 protein: CASSLIGEDRDEQYF.

The chain joins TRBV13 to TRBJ2-1; TCRdb outputs TRBD2, but without DNA this stays unchecked. The germline gives CDR1 PRHDT, CDR2 FYEKMQ (reference sequence). This CDR3 region has 20 residues. CDR3 amino acids: CASNKIGVAGEGVGYNEQFF.

CDR3 residues: CASSYSSRRPTYEQYF. The genes are TRBV6-2 or TRBV6-3 and TRBJ2-7; TCRdb proposes TRBD1, but this gene call is untestable without DNA. CDR1 and CDR2 from the germline V gene are MNHEY and SVGEGT. The CDR3 spans 16 residues.

The chain combines TRBV7-8 with TRBJ1-2. The CDR3 is made up of 12 amino acids. Germline CDR1 reads SGHVS; CDR2 reads FQNEAQ. Here the CDR3 reads CASSLVEAGYTF.

The genes are TRBV6-2 or TRBV6-3 and TRBJ1-1; the TRBD1 assignment by TCRdb is unverifiable without DNA. The CDR3 totals 14 residues. CDR1 MNHEY and CDR2 SVGEGT come from the germline V gene. This CDR3 reads CASSPGTGGLRAFF.

V usage is TRBV9 and J usage is TRBJ2-7; TCRdb selects TRBD1, and the lack of DNA leaves this call unchecked. The CDR3 loop spans 14 amino acids. The germline CDR1 and CDR2 sequences are SGDLS and YYNGEE. CDR3 loop: CASSSGQGIDEQYF.

V is TRBV19 and J is TRBJ2-7; TCRdb reports TRBD1, a call that lacks DNA to check it against. There are 15 residues in the CDR3. CDR1 and CDR2 from the germline V gene are LNHDA and SQIVND (reference sequence). CDR3 sequence reads: CASKGGPGGSYEQYF.

V gene TRBV19 combines with J gene TRBJ2-3; TCRdb returns TRBD2, unconfirmable since there is no DNA. The germline V gene has CDR1 LNHDA and CDR2 SQIVND (reference sequence). This CDR3 is 13 amino acids long. The CDR3 is CASSIGGTDTQYF. The variable domain in full, completed from reference TRBV19 and TRBJ2-3, reads DGGITQSPKYLFRKEGQNVTLSCEQNLNHDAMYWYRQDPGQGLRLIYYSQIVNDFQKGDIAEGYSVSREKKESFPLTVTSAQKNPTAFYLCASSIGGTDTQYFGPGTRLTVL.

The chain joins TRBV7-3 to TRBJ2-7; TCRdb returns TRBD2, unconfirmable since there is no DNA. The germline gives CDR1 SGHTA, CDR2 FQGTGA. The CDR3 totals 15 residues. The CDR3 sequence is CASSLEYSGQPEQYF.

This chain joins TRBV4-1 and TRBJ1-1; the TRBD1 assignment by TCRdb is unverifiable without DNA. Germline CDR1 and CDR2: MGHRA and YSYEKL. The CDR3 spans 16 residues. This CDR3 is CASSPKTAQGFTEAFF.

V and J are TRBV20-1 and TRBJ2-3. Germline-derived CDR1 and CDR2 are DFQATT and SNEGSKA (reference sequence). The CDR3 length is 15 residues. Here the CDR3 reads CSARDLQPYTDTQYF.

The rearrangement links TRBV24-1 to TRBJ2-2; TCRdb picks TRBD2, but there is no DNA to check that call. CDR3 length: 16 amino acids. Germline CDR1 reads KGHDR; CDR2 reads SFDVKD. CDR3: CATAALAGTNTGELFF.

This rearrangement joins TRBV24-1 to TRBJ1-2; there is no DNA to check the TCRdb D call of TRBD1. Looked up from germline, CDR1 is KGHDR and CDR2 is SFDVKD. The CDR3 spans 15 residues. CDR3 sequence reads: CATSTGTGKNYGYTF.

The rearrangement links TRBV7-8 to TRBJ2-1; the D call of TRBD1 rests on TCRdb alone, since no DNA is present to check it. The CDR3 extends over 15 amino acids. In germline, CDR1 is SGHVS, CDR2 FQNEAQ. The chain's CDR3 is CASSLWTGNGNEQFF.